The clone carrying this T cell receptor (beta chain) was recorded at least ten times. TCRdb re-called the PCR reads with MiXCR, one entry per CDR3 protein. Seen here are 97,000 or so distinct CDR3 sequences, approximately 24% observed once, and the top ten hold approximately 0.94%. The sample is drawn from a study of molecular identifiers for immune sequencing clone quantification. In germline, CDR1 is PRHDT, CDR2 FYEKMQ (reference sequence). The ends were cut back, 2 bases at V and 3 bases at J, with 11 bases in the middle. This CDR3 is 14 amino acids long. The rearrangement links TRBV13 to TRBJ2-7; no clear D gene. The clonotype was recovered from a human donor in good health. Some libraries in this study had Jurkat cell RNA spiked in. The sequenced sample consisted of naive CD8+ T cells from blood, with Jurkat cell RNA spiked in. Subset of the sample: FACS-sorted CD8+CD4-CCR7+CD45RA+ naive T cells. The CDR3 spells CASSLLNALYEQYF. The DNA for the CDR3 is TGTGCCAGCAGCTTATTAAATGCCCTCTACGAGCAGTACTTC.